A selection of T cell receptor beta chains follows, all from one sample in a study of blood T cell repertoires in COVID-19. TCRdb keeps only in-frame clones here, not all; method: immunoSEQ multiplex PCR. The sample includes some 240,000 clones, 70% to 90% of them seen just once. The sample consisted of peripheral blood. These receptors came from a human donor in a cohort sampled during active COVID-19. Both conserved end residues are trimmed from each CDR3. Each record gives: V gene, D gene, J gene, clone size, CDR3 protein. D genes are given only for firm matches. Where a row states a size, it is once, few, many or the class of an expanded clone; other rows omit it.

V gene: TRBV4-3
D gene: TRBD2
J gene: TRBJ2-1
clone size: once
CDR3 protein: ASSQGKAGGVYNEQF

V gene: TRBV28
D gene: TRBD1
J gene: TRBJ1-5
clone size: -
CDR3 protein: ASSPDRWTGGYQPQH

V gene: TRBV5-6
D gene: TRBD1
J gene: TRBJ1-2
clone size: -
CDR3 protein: ASSLVDRGFYGYT

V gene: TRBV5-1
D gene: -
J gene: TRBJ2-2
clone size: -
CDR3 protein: ASSLGLGESNTGELF

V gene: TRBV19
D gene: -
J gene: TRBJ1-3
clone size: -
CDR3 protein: ASSIGQSGNTIY

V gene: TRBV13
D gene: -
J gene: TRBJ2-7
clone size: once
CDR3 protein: ASSPQTRTYEQY

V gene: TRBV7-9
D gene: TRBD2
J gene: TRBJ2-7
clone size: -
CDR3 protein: ASSLGWRGAEYEQY

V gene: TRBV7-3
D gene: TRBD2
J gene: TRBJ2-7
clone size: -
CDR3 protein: ASSLTGLAGVLGCYEQY

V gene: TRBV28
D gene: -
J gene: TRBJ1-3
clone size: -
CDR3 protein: ASSLGPGGLNTIY

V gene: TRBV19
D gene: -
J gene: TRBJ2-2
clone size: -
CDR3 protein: ASIKGLNGGELF

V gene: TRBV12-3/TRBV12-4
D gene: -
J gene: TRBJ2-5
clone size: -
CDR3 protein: ASRRGAETQY

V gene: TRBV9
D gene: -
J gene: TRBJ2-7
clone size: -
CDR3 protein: ASSVGQKYEQY

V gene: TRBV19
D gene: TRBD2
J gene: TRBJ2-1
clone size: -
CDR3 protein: ASSIDRLASGNEQF

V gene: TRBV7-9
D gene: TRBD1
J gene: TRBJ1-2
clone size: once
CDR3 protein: ASSPGTAFGGYT

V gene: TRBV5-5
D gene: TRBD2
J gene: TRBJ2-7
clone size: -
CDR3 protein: ASSPGTSGSHEQY